The 9 T cell receptor beta chains below come from one sample, sequenced in a study of blood T cell repertoires in COVID-19. Generated by immunoSEQ multiplex PCR, the TCRdb table keeps only in-frame clones and is missing some. Among tens of thousands of clones listed, about 80% were seen once. The sequenced sample was peripheral blood. The receptor source for this set is a woman over 75 with acute or convalescent COVID-19.

V usage is TRBV11-2 and J usage is TRBJ2-7, with D perhaps matching TRBD2 (5 bases). Trimming shortened V by 3 bases and J by 3 bases, and 9 bases separated the two germline ends. The CDR3 totals 13 residues. Germline loops: CDR1 SGHAT, CDR2 FQNNGV. Here the CDR3 DNA reads TGTGCCAGCAGCTTGAGGGTATTCTACGAGCAGTACTTC. Translating it yields CASSLRVFYEQYF.

The chain couples TRBV7-9 to TRBJ1-1, with D maybe TRBD1 (6 bases). Per the germline V gene, CDR1 is SEHNR and CDR2 is FQNEAQ (reference sequence). V was shortened by 4 bases and J by 2 bases, with 11 bases between the two germline ends. The CDR3 has 14 amino acids. CDR3 DNA sequence: TGTGCCAGCAGCTCCCGGGGGGGCAACACTGAAGCTTTCTTT. It yields the protein CASSSRGGNTEAFF. The whole variable domain, remainder taken from reference TRBV7-9 and TRBJ1-1, is DTGVSQNPRHKITKRGQNVTFRCDPISEHNRLYWYRQTLGQGPEFLTYFQNEAQLEKSRLLSDRFSAERPKGSFSTLEIQRTEQGDSAMYLCASSSRGGNTEAFFGQGTRLTVV.

This chain uses TRBV11-2 with TRBJ2-1; maybe TRBD2 (5 bases). CDR3 length equals 15 residues. Germline V CDR1 and CDR2: SGHAT, FQNNGV. Trimming pared 2 bases from V and 2 bases from J, leaving 10 bases between. CDR3 amino acids: CASSLITGTYNEQFF. The CDR3 region has the DNA TGTGCCAGCAGCTTAATTACCGGGACCTACAATGAGCAGTTCTTC.

The rearrangement links TRBV7-8 to TRBJ2-3; TRBD2 agrees at 14 bases. V lost 5 bases to trimming and J lost 2 bases; unmatched junction nucleotides: 3. The germline V gene has CDR1 SGHVS and CDR2 FQNEAQ. The length of the CDR3 is 16 residues. The chain's CDR3 is CASSRTSGRTTDTQYF. In nucleotides, the CDR3 is TGTGCCAGCAGCCGGACTAGCGGGAGGACCACAGATACGCAGTATTTT.

V and J are TRBV6-5 and TRBJ2-2; 7 bases are a match to TRBD1. The CDR3 covers 14 residues. V lost 6 bases and J lost 4; bases outside the gene matches: 5. The germline V gene encodes CDR1 MNHEY and CDR2 SVGAGI. CDR3: CASRDRDVTGELFF. CDR3 DNA sequence: TGTGCCAGCAGAGACAGGGACGTCACCGGGGAGCTGTTTTTT.

The V and J genes are TRBV21-1 and TRBJ1-5; the table's D call TRBD1 went unverified against the DNA. TRBV21-1 has pseudogene status. The CDR3 spans 18 residues. CDR3 sequence reads: CATDPPGQGLHSNQPQHF. The CDR3 nucleotides read TGTGCCACCGACCCACCGGGACAGGGGCTTCATAGCAATCAGCCCCAGCATTTT.

This clone was seen just once. The V and J genes are TRBV5-1 and TRBJ2-3; 10 bases agree with TRBD2. With 4 bases clipped from V and 4 bases from J, the junction kept 6 bases outside the gene matches. Germline V gene data show CDR1 as SGHRS and CDR2 as YFSETQ. The CDR3 sequence is 15 residues long. CDR3 DNA: TGCGCCAGCAGCGGCACCGGGACTAGCGCAGATACGCAGTATTTT. Encoded protein: CASSGTGTSADTQYF.

The chain combines TRBV6-5 with TRBJ1-1; 7 bases map to TRBD1. Unmatched junction bases numbered 5, after V lost 5 bases and J lost 5 bases. The length of the CDR3 is 13 residues. Germline V gene sequence: CDR1 MNHEY, CDR2 SVGAGI. CDR3 sequence (DNA): TGTGCCAGCAGTCGACAGGGTGGGACTGAAGCTTTCTTT. It codes for CASSRQGGTEAFF.

The chain carries TRBV5-1 and TRBJ2-3, with 8 bases aligning to TRBD2. Germline CDR1 SGHRS, CDR2 YFSETQ. J lost 1 base, V lost 3 bases, and 10 bases had no gene match. The CDR3 contains 17 residues. Here the CDR3 reads CASSSLGAGGGTDTQYF. CDR3 in DNA: TGCGCCAGCAGCTCTTTAGGGGCGGGAGGCGGCACAGATACGCAGTATTTT.